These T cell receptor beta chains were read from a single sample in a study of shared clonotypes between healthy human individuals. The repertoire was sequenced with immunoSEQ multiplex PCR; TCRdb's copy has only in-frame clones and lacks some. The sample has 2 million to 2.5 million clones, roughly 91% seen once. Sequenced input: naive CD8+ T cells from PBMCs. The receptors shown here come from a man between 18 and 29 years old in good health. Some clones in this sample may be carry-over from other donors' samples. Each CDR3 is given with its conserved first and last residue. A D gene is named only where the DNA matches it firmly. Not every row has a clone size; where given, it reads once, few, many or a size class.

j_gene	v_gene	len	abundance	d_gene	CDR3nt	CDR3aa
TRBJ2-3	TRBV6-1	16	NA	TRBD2	TGTGCCAGCAGTGATATGGGGCTAGCGGGACAAACTGCGCAGTATTTT	CASSDMGLAGQTAQYF
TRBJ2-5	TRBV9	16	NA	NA	TGTGCCAGCAGCCCTCTAAGAGGACCCTCGGAGGAGACCCAGTACTTC	CASSPLRGPSEETQYF
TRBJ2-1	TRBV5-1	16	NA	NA	TGCGCCAGCAGTACGACAGCCCGGAGCTCCTACAATGAGCAGTTCTTC	CASSTTARSSYNEQFF
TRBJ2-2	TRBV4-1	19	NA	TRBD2	TGCGCCAGCAGCCAACTCCACCGGTTAGCGGGATCTCCCACCGGGGAGCTGTTTTTT	CASSQLHRLAGSPTGELFF
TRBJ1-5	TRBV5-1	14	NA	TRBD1	TGCGCCAGCAGCTGGACAGGGGGGGATCAGCCCCAGCATTTT	CASSWTGGDQPQHF
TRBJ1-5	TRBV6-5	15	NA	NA	TGTGCCAGCAGTTCAGACCGGGAGGGGATTCAGCCCCAGCATTTT	CASSSDREGIQPQHF
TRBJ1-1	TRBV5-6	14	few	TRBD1	TGTGCCAGCAGCCTCGGGACAGGGAGGGAGGGCGCTTTCTTT	CASSLGTGREGAFF
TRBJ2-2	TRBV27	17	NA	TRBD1	TGTGCCAGCAGCCCATCGGCCGGGACAGGGACCTTCGGGGAGCTGTTTTTT	CASSPSAGTGTFGELFF
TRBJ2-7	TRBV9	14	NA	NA	TGTGCCAGCAGCGTGGCGGGCGCTTCCTACGAGCAGTACTTC	CASSVAGASYEQYF
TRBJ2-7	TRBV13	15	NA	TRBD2	TGTGCCAGCAGCTACGGGGTAGCGGGAGTTGACGAGCAGTACTTC	CASSYGVAGVDEQYF
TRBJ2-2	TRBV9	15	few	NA	TGTGCCAGCAGCGTCAGGGTTCCGGGCACCGGGGAGCTGTTTTTT	CASSVRVPGTGELFF
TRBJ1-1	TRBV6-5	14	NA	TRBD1	TGTGCCAGCAGCCTCAAACAGGGGTACACTGAAGCTTTCTTT	CASSLKQGYTEAFF
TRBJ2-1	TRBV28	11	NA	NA	TGTGCCAGCAGTTTCGACAGGGAGCAGTTCTTC	CASSFDREQFF
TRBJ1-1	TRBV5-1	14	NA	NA	TGCGCCAGCAGCTTGGTGGGCAAGGACACTGAAGCTTTCTTT	CASSLVGKDTEAFF
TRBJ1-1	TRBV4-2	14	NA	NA	TGTGCCAGCAGCCAGCGGACACCGAACACTGAAGCTTTCTTT	CASSQRTPNTEAFF
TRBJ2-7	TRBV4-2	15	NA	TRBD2	TGTGCCAGCAGCTCTCGGACTAGCAGCAACTACGAGCAGTACTTC	CASSSRTSSNYEQYF
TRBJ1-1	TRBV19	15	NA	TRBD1	TGTGCCAGTAAAGAGGGACAGGGGATGAACACTGAAGCTTTCTTT	CASKEGQGMNTEAFF
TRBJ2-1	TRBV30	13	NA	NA	TGTGCCTGGAGTCCGACTGATTACAATGAGCAGTTCTTC	CAWSPTDYNEQFF
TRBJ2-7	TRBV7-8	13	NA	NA	TGTGCCAGCAGCTTAGCTGGGTTCTACGAGCAGTACTTC	CASSLAGFYEQYF
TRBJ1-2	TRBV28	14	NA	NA	TGTGCCAGCAGGGCCAACGGGGGGTTAGAAGGCTACACCTTC	CASRANGGLEGYTF
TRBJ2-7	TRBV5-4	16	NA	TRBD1	TGTGCCAGCAGCCCGGGGACAGGGTCGAGCTCCTACGAGCAGTACTTC	CASSPGTGSSSYEQYF
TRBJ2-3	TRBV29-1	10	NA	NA	TGCAGCGTTTCAGAGGGTACGCAGTATTTT	CSVSEGTQYF
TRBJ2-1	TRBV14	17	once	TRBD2	TGTGCCAGCAGCCAAGTACTAGCGGGAGTGTCCTACAATGAGCAGTTCTTC	CASSQVLAGVSYNEQFF
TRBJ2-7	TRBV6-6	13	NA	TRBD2	TGTGCCGCCGGCGGGAGGGACTCCCACGAGCAGTACTTC	CAAGGRDSHEQYF
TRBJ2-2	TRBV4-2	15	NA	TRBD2	TGTGCCAGCAGCCAAGATCTAGCGGGAGCGGGGGAGCTGTTTTTT	CASSQDLAGAGELFF
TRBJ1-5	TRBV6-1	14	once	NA	TGTGCCAGCAGTTTGGCCCCAAGGCGTCAGCCCCAGCATTTT	CASSLAPRRQPQHF
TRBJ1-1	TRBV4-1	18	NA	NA	TGCGCCAGCAGCCAAGTGAAAAGTCCAATCCCCACGAACACTGAAGCTTTCTTT	CASSQVKSPIPTNTEAFF
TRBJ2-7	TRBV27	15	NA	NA	TGTGCCAGCAGTTTATCCGCGGGGTACTCCTACGAGCAGTACTTC	CASSLSAGYSYEQYF
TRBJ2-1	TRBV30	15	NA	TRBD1	TGTGCCTGGGACCACGGGACAGGGGGCCGGGATGAGCAGTTCTTC	CAWDHGTGGRDEQFF
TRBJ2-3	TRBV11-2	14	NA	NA	TGTGCCAGCAATAAGGCTAGCGAGGCAGATACGCAGTATTTT	CASNKASEADTQYF
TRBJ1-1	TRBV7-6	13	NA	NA	TGTGCCAGCAGGAGTTCAGGGGACACTGAAGCTTTCTTT	CASRSSGDTEAFF
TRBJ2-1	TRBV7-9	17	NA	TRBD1	TGTGCCAGCAGTCTCACAACAGGGGGGACAGGACTCTATGAGCAGTTCTTC	CASSLTTGGTGLYEQFF
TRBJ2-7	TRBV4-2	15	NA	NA	TGTGCCAGCAGCCAAGATCTACGGACCTTGGGGGAGCAGTACTTC	CASSQDLRTLGEQYF
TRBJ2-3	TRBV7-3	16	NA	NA	TGTGCCAGCAGCCTACATCTGGTGGCTAGCACAGATACGCAGTATTTT	CASSLHLVASTDTQYF
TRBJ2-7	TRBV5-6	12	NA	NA	TGTGCCAGCAGTGTAACAGGCTACGAGCAGTACTTC	CASSVTGYEQYF
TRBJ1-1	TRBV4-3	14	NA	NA	TGCGCCAGCAGCCCTGAACAGGGAGACACTGAAGCTTTCTTT	CASSPEQGDTEAFF
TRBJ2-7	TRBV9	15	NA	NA	TGTGCCAGCAGCGTAGGGCAGGGCCTCACCCACGAGCAGTACTTC	CASSVGQGLTHEQYF
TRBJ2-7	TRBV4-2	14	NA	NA	TGTGCCAGCAGCCAAGATATAGGCCGTCATGAGCAGTACTTC	CASSQDIGRHEQYF
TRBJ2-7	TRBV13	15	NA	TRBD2	TGTGCCAGCAGCCCGAGAGCGGGACGCACATACGAGCAGTACTTC	CASSPRAGRTYEQYF
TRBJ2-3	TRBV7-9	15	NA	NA	TGTGCCAGCAGCTTAGTCCGAGGTGTTACAGATACGCAGTATTTT	CASSLVRGVTDTQYF
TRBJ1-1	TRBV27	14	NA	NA	TGTGCCAGCAGTCTACTATCTGGGAACACTGAAGCTTTCTTT	CASSLLSGNTEAFF
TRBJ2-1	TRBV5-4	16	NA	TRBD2	TGTGCCAGCAGCTTTGTTGGGGGAGGGCGGTTCAATGAGCAGTTCTTC	CASSFVGGGRFNEQFF
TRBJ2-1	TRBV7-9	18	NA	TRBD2	TGTGCCAGCAGTTTCAATCCTCCTGGGACTAGCGGGCGCAATGAGCAGTTCTTC	CASSFNPPGTSGRNEQFF
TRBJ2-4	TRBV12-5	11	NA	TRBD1	TGTGCTAGTGGGTTTGGGGACAGGGTTTACTTC	CASGFGDRVYF
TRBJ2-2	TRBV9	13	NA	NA	TGTGCCAGCAGCACACAACTTCCCGGGGAGCTGTTTTTT	CASSTQLPGELFF
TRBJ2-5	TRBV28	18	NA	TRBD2	TGTGCCAGCAGTTTTGGGACTAGCGGGAGGGCCGATATGGAGACCCAGTACTTC	CASSFGTSGRADMETQYF
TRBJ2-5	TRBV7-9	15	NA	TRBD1	TGTGCCAGCAGCAACCGACTGGGACAGCAAGAGACCCAGTACTTC	CASSNRLGQQETQYF
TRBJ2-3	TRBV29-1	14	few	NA	TGCAGCGTTAGGATGGGGCTTTCGGAAGATACGCAGTATTTT	CSVRMGLSEDTQYF
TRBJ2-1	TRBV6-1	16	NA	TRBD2	TGTGCCAGCAGTGGTAGACTAGCGGGAGAGCTCGATGAGCAGTTCTTC	CASSGRLAGELDEQFF
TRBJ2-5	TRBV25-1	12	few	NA	TGTGCCAGTACCTTCCAAGGGGAGACCCAGTACTTC	CASTFQGETQYF
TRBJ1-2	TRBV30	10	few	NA	TGTGCCTGGGGACGAGCCGGCTACACCTTC	CAWGRAGYTF
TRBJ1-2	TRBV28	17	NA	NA	TGTGCCAGCAGTTTAGCCCGGACACTAAGACTGCCCGGAGGCTACACCTTC	CASSLARTLRLPGGYTF
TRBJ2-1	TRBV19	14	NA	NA	TGTGCCAGTAAAAGCAGAAGCTCCTACAATGAGCAGTTCTTC	CASKSRSSYNEQFF
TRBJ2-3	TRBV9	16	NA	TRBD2	TGTGCCAGCAGCAAGAGGACTAGCGGGAGCACAGATACGCAGTATTTT	CASSKRTSGSTDTQYF
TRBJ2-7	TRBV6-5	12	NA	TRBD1	TGTGCCACAGGACAGGGGGGGTACGAGCAGTACTTC	CATGQGGYEQYF
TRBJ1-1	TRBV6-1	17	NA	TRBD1	TGTGCCAGCAGTGACCCTCCGGGACAGGGGGGGAACACTGAAGCTTTCTTT	CASSDPPGQGGNTEAFF
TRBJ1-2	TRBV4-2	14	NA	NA	TGTGCCAGCAGCCAAGACTATTCGGACGCAGGCTACACCTTC	CASSQDYSDAGYTF